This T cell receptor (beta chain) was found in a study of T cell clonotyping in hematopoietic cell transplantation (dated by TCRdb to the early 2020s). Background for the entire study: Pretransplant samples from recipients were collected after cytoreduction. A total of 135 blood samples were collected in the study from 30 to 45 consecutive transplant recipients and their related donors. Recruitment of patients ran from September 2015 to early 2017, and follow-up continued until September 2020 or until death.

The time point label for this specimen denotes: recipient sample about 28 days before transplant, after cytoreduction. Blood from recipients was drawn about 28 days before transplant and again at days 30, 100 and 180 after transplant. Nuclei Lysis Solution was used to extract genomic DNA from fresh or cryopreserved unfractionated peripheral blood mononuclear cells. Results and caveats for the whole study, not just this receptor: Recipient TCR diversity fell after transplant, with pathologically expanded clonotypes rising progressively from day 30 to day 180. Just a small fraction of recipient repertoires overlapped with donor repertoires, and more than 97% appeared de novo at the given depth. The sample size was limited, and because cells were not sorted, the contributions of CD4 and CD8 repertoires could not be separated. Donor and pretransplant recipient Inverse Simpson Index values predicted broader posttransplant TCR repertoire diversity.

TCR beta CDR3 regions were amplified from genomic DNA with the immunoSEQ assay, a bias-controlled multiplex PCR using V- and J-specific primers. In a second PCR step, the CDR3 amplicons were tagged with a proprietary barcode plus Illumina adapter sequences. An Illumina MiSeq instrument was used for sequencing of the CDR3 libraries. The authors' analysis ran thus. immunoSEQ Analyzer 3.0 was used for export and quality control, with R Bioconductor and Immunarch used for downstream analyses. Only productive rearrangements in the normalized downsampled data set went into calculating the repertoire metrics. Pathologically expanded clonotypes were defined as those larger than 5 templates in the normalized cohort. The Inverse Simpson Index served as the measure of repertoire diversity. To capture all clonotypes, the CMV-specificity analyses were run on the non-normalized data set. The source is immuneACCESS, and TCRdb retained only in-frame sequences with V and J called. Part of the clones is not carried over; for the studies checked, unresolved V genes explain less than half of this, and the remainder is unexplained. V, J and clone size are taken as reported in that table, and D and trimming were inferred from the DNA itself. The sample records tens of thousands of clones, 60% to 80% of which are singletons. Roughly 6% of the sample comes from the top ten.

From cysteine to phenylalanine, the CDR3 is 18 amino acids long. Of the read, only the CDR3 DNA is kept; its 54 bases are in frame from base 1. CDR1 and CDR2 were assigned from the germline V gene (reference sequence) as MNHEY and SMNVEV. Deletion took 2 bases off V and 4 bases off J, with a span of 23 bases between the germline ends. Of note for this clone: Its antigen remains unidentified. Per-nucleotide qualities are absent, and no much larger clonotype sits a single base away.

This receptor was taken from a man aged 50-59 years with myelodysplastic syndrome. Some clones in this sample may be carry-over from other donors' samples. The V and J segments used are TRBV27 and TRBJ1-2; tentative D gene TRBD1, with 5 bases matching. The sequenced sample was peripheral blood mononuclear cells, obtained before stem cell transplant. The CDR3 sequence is CASSLDGQRGLEFYGYTF. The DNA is TGTGCCAGCAGTTTAGATGGGCAGCGGGGCCTTGAATTCTATGGCTACACCTTC.